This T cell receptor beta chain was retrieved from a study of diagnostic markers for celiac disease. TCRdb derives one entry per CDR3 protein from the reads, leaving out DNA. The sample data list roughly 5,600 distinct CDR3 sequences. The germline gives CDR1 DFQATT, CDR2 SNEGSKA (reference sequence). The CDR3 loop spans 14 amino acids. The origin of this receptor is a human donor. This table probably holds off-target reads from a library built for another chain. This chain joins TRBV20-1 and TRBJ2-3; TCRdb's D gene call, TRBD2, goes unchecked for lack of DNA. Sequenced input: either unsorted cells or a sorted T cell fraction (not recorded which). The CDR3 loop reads CSAQLGGATDTQYF.